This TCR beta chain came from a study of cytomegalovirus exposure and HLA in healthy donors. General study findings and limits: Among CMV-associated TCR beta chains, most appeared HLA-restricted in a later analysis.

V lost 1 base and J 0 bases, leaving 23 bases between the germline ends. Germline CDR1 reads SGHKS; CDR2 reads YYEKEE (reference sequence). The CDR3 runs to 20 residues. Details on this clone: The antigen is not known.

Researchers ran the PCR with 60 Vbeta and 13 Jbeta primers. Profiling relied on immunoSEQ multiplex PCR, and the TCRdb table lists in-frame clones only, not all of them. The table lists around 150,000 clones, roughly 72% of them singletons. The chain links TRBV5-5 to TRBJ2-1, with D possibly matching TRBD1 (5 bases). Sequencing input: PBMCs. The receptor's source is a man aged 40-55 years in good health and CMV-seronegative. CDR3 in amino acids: CASSLHRTGPHGFSYNEQFF. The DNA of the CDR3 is TGTGCCAGCAGCTTGCATAGAACAGGTCCTCACGGGTTCTCCTACAATGAGCAGTTCTTC.